This T cell receptor (beta chain) was observed in a study of human T cells and chemical hapten exposure. Study outcomes and limitations: TCRs exceeding a frequency of 1 in 1000 stayed unchanged under DPC sensitization.

Comments on this clonotype: Antigen unknown.

This CDR3 contains 14 residues. Germline loops: CDR1 MNHEY, CDR2 SVGEGT. The V gene lost 5 bases and the J gene lost 7 bases, with 17 bases spanning the gap. Time point given: pre-sensitization, week 0. Treatment: therapeutic diphenylcyclopropenone sensitization with weekly scalp DPC. The authors extracted total RNA from unfractionated whole blood. TCRdb itself ran the RACE reads through MiXCR, one entry per CDR3 protein. Counted here are under 300,000 distinct CDR3 sequences, 8.6% occurring once; the ten biggest clones make up around 2.5%. This receptor was identified in a woman between 40 and 50 years old with alopecia areata. Some clones in this sample may be carry-over from other donors' samples. This sample comprised whole blood, obtained in connection with sensitization to the hapten diphenylcyclopropenone (DPC). The chain is built from TRBV6-2 or TRBV6-3 and TRBJ1-1; D is possibly TRBD1 (6 bases). Here the CDR3 DNA reads TGTGCCAGCAGTGAACTAGGGACATCAAATGAAGCTTTCTTT. This codes for CASSELGTSNEAFF.